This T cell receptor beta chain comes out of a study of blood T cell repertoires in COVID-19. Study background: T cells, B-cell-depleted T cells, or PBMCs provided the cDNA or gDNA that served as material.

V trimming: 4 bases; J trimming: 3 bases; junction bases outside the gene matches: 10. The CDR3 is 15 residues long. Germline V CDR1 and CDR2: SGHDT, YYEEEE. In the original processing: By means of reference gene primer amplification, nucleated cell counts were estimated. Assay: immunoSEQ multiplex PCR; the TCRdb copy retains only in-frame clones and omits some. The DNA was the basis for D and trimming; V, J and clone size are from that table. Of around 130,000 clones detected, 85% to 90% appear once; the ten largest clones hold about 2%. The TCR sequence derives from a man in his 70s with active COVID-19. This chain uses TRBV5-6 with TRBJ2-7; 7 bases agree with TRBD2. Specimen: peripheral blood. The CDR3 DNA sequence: TGTGCCAGCAGCCTTCTGACTAGCTGGGGCTACGAGCAGTACTTC. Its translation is CASSLLTSWGYEQYF.